The 15 T cell receptor beta chains below come from one sample, sequenced in a study of Ad26.COV2.S vaccination and SARS-CoV-2 variants. Treatment noted: around 19 received Ad26.COV2.S at low or high dose, single or two shots; five or six received placebo; per-sample allocation not given. Specimens were obtained on day 63 following the first vaccine or placebo injection. TCRdb's copy holds only in-frame clones and misses some; the assay was immunoSEQ multiplex PCR. Among approximately 300,000 clones listed, around 85% were seen once. The source was peripheral blood, collected in a trial of Ad26.COV2.S vaccine versus placebo. These receptors all come from a person between 18 and 60 years old who received the Ad26.COV2.S COVID-19 vaccine or a placebo.

The chain links TRBV25-1 to TRBJ1-6, with no clear D. The V gene lost 6 bases and the J gene lost 10 bases, with 19 bases spanning the gap. This CDR3 is built from 15 residues. Germline values: CDR1 MGHDK, CDR2 SYGVNS. The CDR3: CASSAPGAVRSPLHF. In DNA form, the CDR3 reads TGTGCCAGCAGCGCCCCCGGTGCGGTAAGATCACCCCTCCACTTT. Using reference TRBV25-1 and TRBJ1-6 for the parts outside the CDR3, the full variable domain is EADIYQTPRYLVIGTGKKITLECSQTMGHDKMYWYQQDPGMELHLIHYSYGVNSTEKGDLSSESTVSRIRTEHFPLTLESARPSHTSQYLCASSAPGAVRSPLHFGNGTRLTVT.

The gene calls are TRBV29-1 and TRBJ2-1; 7 nucleotides match TRBD2. V lost 7 bases and J lost 0; bases outside the gene matches: 6. This CDR3 is 14 amino acids long. Germline V gives CDR1 SQVTM, CDR2 ANQGSEA. The CDR3 region is CSGTPSGSYNEQFF. The CDR3 bases are TGCAGCGGAACCCCTAGCGGCTCCTACAATGAGCAGTTCTTC.

CDR3 residues: CASSVGGQEYEQYF. Here the CDR3 DNA reads TGTGCCAGCAGCGTAGGGGGACAAGAATACGAGCAGTACTTC. This chain joins TRBV9 and TRBJ2-7; possibly TRBD1 for D (6 bases). This CDR3 contains 14 residues. Per germline, CDR1 SGDLS and CDR2 YYNGEE. Trimming stripped 0 bases from V and 4 bases from J, with 11 bases between.

CDR3 region: CASSPGLAGATLQETQYF. DNA for the CDR3: TGTGCCAGCAGCCCAGGACTAGCGGGGGCTACCCTACAAGAGACCCAGTACTTC. The chain recombines TRBV5-8 with TRBJ2-5; 13 bases align to TRBD2. Trimming removed 4 bases from V and 2 bases from J; junction bases left unmatched: 11. In germline, CDR1 is SGHTS, CDR2 YDEGEE. CDR3 length: 18 amino acids.

The V gene is TRBV19, the J gene TRBJ2-2, with D perhaps given as TRBD1 or TRBD2 (6 bases each). V was shortened by 3 bases and J by 3 bases, with 17 bases between the two germline ends. This CDR3 has 17 amino acids. Germline V gene lookup returns CDR1 LNHDA and CDR2 SQIVND (reference sequence). CDR3 region: CASSILGGGLYTGELFF. CDR3 in DNA: TGTGCCAGTAGTATCCTAGGAGGGGGGCTTTACACCGGGGAGCTGTTTTTT.

The CDR3 bases are TGTGCCAGTAGTATAGGGGATTGGACTGAAGCTTTCTTT. The encoded protein is CASSIGDWTEAFF. V and J are TRBV19 and TRBJ1-1; D is unclear. Germline CDR1 is LNHDA and CDR2 is SQIVND (reference sequence). V was trimmed by 1 base and J by 5 bases, leaving 8 bases between them. CDR3 length: 13 amino acids.

This clone was observed once. The chain has TRBV5-1 and TRBJ2-2; 8 bases align to TRBD1. This CDR3 is built from 14 residues. Per germline, CDR1 SGHRS and CDR2 YFSETQ. The ends lost 4 bases at V and 4 bases at J; junction bases unmatched: 3. CDR3 nucleotides: TGCGCCAGCAGCCGGGACAGGAGCACCGGGGAGCTGTTTTTT. The encoded protein is CASSRDRSTGELFF.

This clone was observed many times. The rearrangement joins TRBV6-2 or TRBV6-3 to TRBJ1-5; perhaps TRBD1 as D (6 bases). This CDR3 has 15 amino acids. Germline CDR1 is MNHEY and CDR2 is SVGEGT. Deletions cut 5 bases from V and 4 bases from J, with 15 bases between. CDR3 bases: TGTGCCAGCAGTAGTACAGGGCGTGGGAATCAGCCCCAGCATTTT. Protein sequence: CASSSTGRGNQPQHF.

The V gene is TRBV19, the J gene TRBJ2-7, with 12 bases matching TRBD1. The CDR3 runs to 14 residues. Germline CDR1 reads LNHDA; CDR2 reads SQIVND (reference sequence). Trimming cost V 3 bases and J 6 bases; bases outside gene matches: 3. CDR3 nucleotide sequence: TGTGCCAGTAGTATTGGGACAGGGGGCCCCGAGCAGTACTTC. It codes for CASSIGTGGPEQYF.

The chain uses TRBV4-2 and TRBJ2-1; D unresolved. The CDR3 extends over 15 amino acids. The V end was cut by 0 bases, the J end by 4 bases, with 10 bases between. CDR1 is LGHNA and CDR2 is YNFKEQ in the germline V gene. CDR3 sequence (DNA): TGTGCCAGCAGCCAAGATCGGGCCCTATACAATGAGCAGTTCTTC. This codes for CASSQDRALYNEQFF.

This chain connects TRBV5-5 to TRBJ1-2, with 8 bases identical to TRBD1. The V segment lost 4 bases and the J segment 8 bases; nucleotides outside the gene matches: 16. Germline V gene data show CDR1 as SGHKS and CDR2 as YYEKEE (reference sequence). The CDR3 totals 16 residues. The CDR3 spells CASSPTGATSPWGYTF. The CDR3 bases are TGTGCCAGCAGCCCGACAGGGGCCACTTCCCCGTGGGGCTACACCTTC.

The CDR3 reads CASSPGWGFSYEQYF. CDR3 DNA sequence: TGTGCCAGCAGCCCCGGCTGGGGATTTTCCTACGAGCAGTACTTC. The V and J genes are TRBV7-2 and TRBJ2-7; D is uncertain. The germline V and J ends were trimmed by 5 bases and 1 base, with 15 bases remaining between them. CDR1 SGHTA and CDR2 FQGNSA come from the germline V gene. The length of the CDR3 is 15 residues.

The genes are TRBV6-4 and TRBJ1-3; D not certain. The CDR3 runs 16 residues. From germline, CDR1 is MRHNA and CDR2 SNTAGT. The V end was cut by 2 bases, the J end by 2 bases, with 13 bases between. CDR3 amino acids: CASSDVPPGTGNTIYF. CDR3 bases: TGTGCCAGCAGTGACGTGCCTCCCGGGACTGGAAACACCATATATTTT.

The sample holds one count of this clone. This CDR3 is also generated by other DNA sequences in the sample. This chain links TRBV5-5 with TRBJ1-3, with D uncertain. The V and J ends lost 0 bases and 0 bases respectively, with 10 bases between them. The CDR3 spans 16 residues. Germline-derived CDR1 and CDR2 are SGHKS and YYEKEE (reference sequence). This CDR3 is CASSLAPVSSGNTIYF. CDR3 DNA: TGTGCCAGCAGCTTGGCTCCCGTGAGCTCTGGAAACACCATATATTTT. The full variable domain, in which reference TRBV5-5 and TRBJ1-3 provide the parts outside the CDR3, is DAGVTQSPTHLIKTRGQQVTLRCSPISGHKSVSWYQQVLGQGPQFIFQYYEKEERGRGNFPDRFSARQFPNYSSELNVNALLLGDSALYLCASSLAPVSSGNTIYFGEGSWLTVV.

J is TRBJ1-4 and V is TRBV7-9; D gene unclear. V lost 5 bases and J 12 bases, leaving 16 bases between the germline ends. The CDR3 is made up of 13 amino acids. Germline V gene data show CDR1 as SEHNR and CDR2 as FQNEAQ (reference sequence). CDR3 sequence reads: CASSPEISRELFF. Here the CDR3 DNA reads TGTGCCAGCAGCCCGGAGATCAGCCGCGAACTGTTTTTT.